Presented here are 21 T cell receptor beta chains from one specimen sequenced in a study of identical twins (dated by TCRdb to the mid-2010s). Library preparation employed 5' RACE. Sequencing was carried out with an Illumina HiSeq 2000. The raw public reads went through TCRdb reprocessing: fastp at Q25, MiXCR clone calling, in-frame beta chains kept. A single entry per CDR3 protein holds the most common genes and DNA from its merged rows. For this sample there are 550,000 to 800,000 distinct CDR3 sequences; about 7.6% appear just once. The top ten clones comprise 1.5% to 2% of the sample. These sequences were also reported in another study, on yellow fever vaccine responses in identical twins.

Sequencing was carried out using PBMCs. All receptors derive from a woman in her late teens or twenties in good health.

The chain employs TRBV29-1 and TRBJ2-3, with 8 bases matching TRBD2. Germline loops: CDR1 SQVTM, CDR2 ANQGSEA. Unmatched junction bases numbered 3, after V lost 4 bases and J lost 0 bases. This CDR3 comprises 14 residues. The DNA for the CDR3 is TGCAGCGTTGGGGAGCGGGGGAGCACAGATACGCAGTATTTT. Protein: CSVGERGSTDTQYF.

J is TRBJ1-5 and V is TRBV28; 8 positions agree with TRBD1. Looked up from germline, CDR1 is MDHEN and CDR2 is SYDVKM. Losses at the gene ends were 6 bases for V and 6 bases for J; bases not matched to a gene: 13. This CDR3 comprises 16 residues. The CDR3 spells CASRKTGQGGSQPQHF. CDR3 bases: TGTGCCAGCAGGAAAACTGGACAGGGAGGGAGTCAGCCCCAGCATTTT.

This clonotype appeared many times. The rearrangement joins TRBV20-1 to TRBJ2-1, with 12 bases lining up with TRBD2. Germline CDR1 is DFQATT and CDR2 is SNEGSKA (reference sequence). The length of the CDR3 is 15 residues. Trimming took 1 base from V and 7 from J; bases not matched to a gene: 5. The CDR3 sequence is CSARVSSGGGNEQFF. CDR3 DNA sequence: TGCAGTGCTAGAGTGTCTAGCGGGGGGGGTAATGAGCAGTTCTTC.

This clonotype was seen a handful of times. This sequence joins TRBV7-9 and TRBJ2-6; D not resolved. The CDR3 sequence is 16 residues long. V lost 7 bases to trimming and J lost 0 bases, with 13 bases between them. Germline assignment: CDR1 SEHNR and CDR2 FQNEAQ (reference sequence). CDR3 region: CASTKWALSGANVLTF. CDR3 DNA: TGTGCCAGCACCAAGTGGGCGCTCTCTGGGGCCAACGTCCTGACTTTC.

As to this clonotype: Compared with germline, one end of the junction differs, possibly owing to a read error. The chain recombines TRBV20-1 with TRBJ2-1, with D perhaps TRBD1 or TRBD2 (6 bases each). The CDR3 is made up of 15 amino acids. Per germline, CDR1 DFQATT and CDR2 SNEGSKA (reference sequence). CDR3 in DNA: TGCAGTGCAAGAGCTGCGGGACAAAACTACAATGAGCAGTTCTTC. Amino acid sequence: CSARAAGQNYNEQFF.

The CDR3 region is CASSFGRPTYEQYF. Here the CDR3 DNA reads TGTGCCAGCAGTTTCGGCCGCCCAACCTACGAGCAGTACTTC. The J gene is TRBJ2-7, the V gene TRBV12-3 or TRBV12-4; no firm D call. V dropped 3 bases and J dropped 2 bases, with 11 bases sitting between them. The CDR3 extends over 14 amino acids.

This clonotype was found a few times. The chain carries TRBV28 and TRBJ2-1, with no clear D. The CDR3 is 14 residues long. Germline CDR1 is MDHEN and CDR2 is SYDVKM. Trimming stripped 5 bases from V and 0 bases from J, with 8 bases between. CDR3 in DNA: TGTGCCAGCAGTAGACGGATCTCCTACAATGAGCAGTTCTTC. Translated, it gives CASSRRISYNEQFF. Based on the CDR3 plus reference TRBV28 and TRBJ2-1, the full variable domain is DVKVTQSSRYLVKRTGEKVFLECVQDMDHENMFWYRQDPGLGLRLIYFSYDVKMKEKGDIPEGYSVSREKKERFSLILESASTNQTSMYLCASSRRISYNEQFFGPGTRLTVL.

The genes are TRBV14 and TRBJ2-2, with 12 bases identical to TRBD2. Trimming cost V 5 bases and J 4 bases; bases outside gene matches: 8. Looked up from germline, CDR1 is SGHDN and CDR2 is FVKESK. This CDR3 is 17 amino acids long. CDR3 DNA: TGTGCCAGCAGCTTCGGACTAGCGGGATCCGTCACCGGGGAGCTGTTTTTT. Encoded protein: CASSFGLAGSVTGELFF.

Many counts were recorded for this clonotype. The genes are TRBV18 and TRBJ2-1; TRBD2 matches 7 bases. Germline CDR1 is KGHSH and CDR2 is LQKENI. Germline trimming cut 0 bases from V and 3 bases from J; bases unmatched to any gene: 8. There are 17 residues in the CDR3. CDR3 coding DNA: TGTGCCAGCTCACCACCGGGTTTAGGACTAGTCTACAATGAGCAGTTCTTC. This translates into CASSPPGLGLVYNEQFF.

The chain carries TRBV7-9 and TRBJ2-3; D remains ambiguous. Germline CDR1 is SEHNR and CDR2 is FQNEAQ (reference sequence). V lost 2 bases to trimming and J lost 4 bases, with 13 bases between them. The CDR3 consists of 15 residues. CDR3 sequence reads: CASSLQSGFADTQYF. The CDR3 DNA follows: TGTGCCAGCAGCTTACAATCTGGGTTTGCAGATACGCAGTATTTT.

This clonotype has ten or more counts. V and J are TRBV5-1 and TRBJ2-2; 7 positions agree with TRBD1. Unmatched junction bases numbered 3, after V lost 3 bases and J lost 1 base. This CDR3 spans 15 amino acids. Looked up from germline, CDR1 is SGHRS and CDR2 is YFSETQ. The CDR3 DNA reads as TGCGCCAGCAGCTGGGACAGACAGAACACCGGGGAGCTGTTTTTT. This sequence encodes CASSWDRQNTGELFF. Drawing the rest from reference TRBV5-1 and TRBJ2-2, the complete variable domain is KAGVTQTPRYLIKTRGQQVTLSCSPISGHRSVSWYQQTPGQGLQFLFEYFSETQRNKGNFPGRFSGRQFSNSRSEMNVSTLELGDSALYLCASSWDRQNTGELFFGEGSRLTVL.

This clonotype was observed many times. The chain links TRBV20-1 to TRBJ2-7; weak D call: TRBD2 (5 bases). Germline assignment: CDR1 DFQATT and CDR2 SNEGSKA (reference sequence). Trimming cost V 2 bases and J 2 bases, with 13 bases left between them. The CDR3 contains 14 residues. CDR3: CSARSLGGPYEQYF. DNA for the CDR3: TGCAGTGCTAGATCACTGGGCGGGCCCTACGAGCAGTACTTC.

The genes are TRBV5-1 and TRBJ2-7; TRBD1 might be the D (5 bases). Germline CDR1 and CDR2: SGHRS and YFSETQ. The CDR3 is made up of 13 amino acids. Trimming removed 0 bases from V and 5 bases from J, with 9 bases in between. CDR3 in amino acids: CASSLDRSDEQYF. DNA of the CDR3: TGCGCCAGCAGCTTGGACAGGAGCGACGAGCAGTACTTC.

The CDR3 DNA sequence: TGCAGCGTGTGGAATGGGGTTAATAATTCACCCCTCCACTTT. Encoded protein: CSVWNGVNNSPLHF. The chain recombines TRBV29-1 with TRBJ1-6, with D unresolved. Trimming shortened V by 6 bases and J by 5 bases, and 14 bases separated the two germline ends. Per germline, CDR1 SQVTM and CDR2 ANQGSEA. This CDR3 has 14 amino acids.

This clonotype appeared many times. V gene TRBV29-1 combines with J gene TRBJ1-2; D remains ambiguous. CDR1 and CDR2 (germline): SQVTM, ANQGSEA. CDR3 length: 11 residues. V lost 1 base and J lost 10, with 10 bases in between. The CDR3 loop is CSVEAGSTYTF. For the CDR3, the DNA is TGCAGCGTTGAAGCGGGGTCCACCTACACCTTC. Using reference TRBV29-1 and TRBJ1-2 for the parts outside the CDR3, the full variable domain is SAVISQKPSRDICQRGTSLTIQCQVDSQVTMMFWYRQQPGQSLTLIATANQGSEATYESGFVIDKFPISRPNLTFSTLTVSNMSPEDSSIYLCSVEAGSTYTFGSGTRLTVV.

This clonotype was seen a handful of times. The chain links TRBV13 to TRBJ2-3; D is ambiguous. Trimming stripped 6 bases from V and 3 bases from J, with 4 bases between. The germline gives CDR1 PRHDT, CDR2 FYEKMQ (reference sequence). The CDR3 loop spans 11 amino acids. The CDR3, as DNA: TGTGCCAGCAGATGGACAGATACGCAGTATTTT. Its protein is CASRWTDTQYF.

This clonotype was counted only a few times. The chain uses TRBV11-2 and TRBJ2-3, with D unclear. Looked up from germline, CDR1 is SGHAT and CDR2 is FQNNGV. The V end lost 3 bases, the J end lost 0 bases, and 10 bases lay between the germline ends. The CDR3 consists of 15 residues. The CDR3 spells CASSFNTHSTDTQYF. DNA of the CDR3: TGTGCCAGCAGCTTCAACACACATAGCACAGATACGCAGTATTTT.

This clonotype was seen at least ten times. V and J are TRBV7-9 and TRBJ2-7; D is undetermined. Germline V gene sequence: CDR1 SEHNR, CDR2 FQNEAQ (reference sequence). This CDR3 contains 17 residues. Trimming stripped 2 bases from V and 0 bases from J, with 17 bases between. CDR3 nucleotides: TGTGCCAGCAGCTTAAACGGGTATCGGCCCAGCTCCTACGAGCAGTACGTC. Protein sequence: CASSLNGYRPSSYEQYV.

The chain combines TRBV20-1 with TRBJ1-1; D gene unclear. Trimming stripped 4 bases from V and 8 bases from J, with 14 bases between. Germline loops: CDR1 DFQATT, CDR2 SNEGSKA (reference sequence). This CDR3 is built from 12 residues. The CDR3 nucleotides read TGCAGTGCTACCCCTAGCCCCTGGGAAGCTTTCTTT. This sequence encodes CSATPSPWEAFF.

The rearrangement joins TRBV10-3 to TRBJ1-1, with a tentative D call TRBD1 (6 bases). Germline values: CDR1 ENHRY, CDR2 SYGVKD. The CDR3 has 15 amino acids. Trimming removed 0 bases at V and 4 bases at J, with 12 bases between. The CDR3 protein is CAISESMGAGTEAFF. The CDR3 bases are TGTGCCATCAGTGAGTCGATGGGGGCCGGCACTGAAGCTTTCTTT.

This clonotype was seen at least ten times. This chain joins TRBV7-9 and TRBJ2-1, with D possibly matching TRBD2 (5 bases). V was pared by 5 bases and J by 2 bases, with 16 bases between. The CDR3 is 16 amino acids. Looked up from germline, CDR1 is SEHNR and CDR2 is FQNEAQ (reference sequence). The CDR3 region is CASSPLSGGTYNEQFF. In DNA, the CDR3 is TGTGCCAGCAGCCCCCTGAGCGGCGGCACCTACAATGAGCAGTTCTTC.